The 30 T cell receptor beta chains below were found in one sample sequenced in a study of blood T cell repertoires in COVID-19. Libraries were prepared by immunoSEQ multiplex PCR; TCRdb keeps only in-frame clonotypes and omits some of them. Of 150,000 to 200,000 clones listed, around 73% are singletons. What was sequenced was PBMCs or T cells enriched from blood (not recorded which). All receptors come from a woman aged 45-65 years who had recovered from COVID-19.

The CDR3 region has the DNA TGTGCCAGCAGTGAAATTGAGAGGGGGGGTAGATATAACTATGGCTACACCTTC. Amino acids: CASSEIERGGRYNYGYTF. This chain links TRBV2 with TRBJ1-2, with D perhaps matching TRBD1 (6 bases). The CDR3 covers 18 residues. Germline V gene sequence: CDR1 SNHLY, CDR2 FYNNEI. The V gene lost 2 bases and the J gene lost 1 base, with 20 bases spanning the gap.

V gene TRBV9 combines with J gene TRBJ2-1, with 8 bases aligning to TRBD2. Germline V gene data show CDR1 as SGDLS and CDR2 as YYNGEE. The CDR3 extends over 19 amino acids. Unmatched junction bases numbered 11, after V lost 0 bases and J lost 0 bases. The CDR3 is CASSVDPSSAGGSYNEQFF. CDR3 coding DNA: TGTGCCAGCAGCGTAGATCCCTCTTCCGCGGGAGGCTCCTACAATGAGCAGTTCTTC.

The rearrangement joins TRBV27 to TRBJ2-1, with 7 bases lining up with TRBD1. The V gene end was trimmed by 6 bases and the J gene end by 6 bases; junction bases not matched to a gene: 5. CDR3 length: 13 residues. Germline CDR1 and CDR2: MNHEY and SMNVEV (reference sequence). CDR3 in amino acids: CASRRQGSNEQFF. CDR3 nucleotide sequence: TGTGCCAGCAGGAGACAGGGTAGCAATGAGCAGTTCTTC.

This chain joins TRBV3-1 (or the pseudogene TRBV3-2) and TRBJ2-3; the match to TRBD2 covers 12 bases. V was clipped by 0 bases and J by 5 bases; unmatched bases: 9. CDR1 is LGHDT and CDR2 is YNNKEL in the germline V gene (reference sequence). CDR3 length equals 18 residues. DNA for the CDR3: TGTGCCAGCAGCCAAGAAGGGCTAGCGGGAGGGCTGGGAGATACGCAGTATTTT. Translation: CASSQEGLAGGLGDTQYF.

The V and J genes are TRBV5-1 and TRBJ2-7; 7 bases map to TRBD2. V was clipped by 4 bases and J by 7 bases; unmatched bases: 8. Germline CDR1 reads SGHRS; CDR2 reads YFSETQ. The CDR3 totals 13 residues. The CDR3 protein is CASSPGGGGEQYF. CDR3 nucleotides: TGCGCCAGCAGCCCCGGCGGGGGAGGGGAGCAGTACTTC.

CDR3 bases: TGTGCCAGCAGCCTCGGACAGATCTCCTATGGCTACACCTTC. It specifies CASSLGQISYGYTF. The chain links TRBV5-6 to TRBJ1-2; perhaps TRBD1 as D (6 bases). V shed 4 bases and J shed 4 bases, with 14 bases lying between them. The CDR3 is 14 residues long. Germline CDR1 and CDR2: SGHDT and YYEEEE.

This chain joins TRBV11-3 and TRBJ2-7; possibly TRBD2 for D (5 bases). The CDR3 has 21 amino acids. Trimming stripped 0 bases from V and 3 bases from J, with 30 bases between. From germline, CDR1 is SGHNT and CDR2 YENEEA. The CDR3 bases are TGTGCCAGCAGCTTAGACCGTATATCCGGCCTGGTGGAGGACCCTAACTACGAGCAGTACTTC. Translating gives CASSLDRISGLVEDPNYEQYF. The complete variable domain, with remaining parts taken from reference TRBV11-3 and TRBJ2-7, reads EAGVVQSPRYKIIEKKQPVAFWCNPISGHNTLYWYLQNLGQGPELLIRYENEEAVDDSQLPKDRFSAERLKGVDSTLKIQPAELGDSAVYLCASSLDRISGLVEDPNYEQYFGPGTRLTVT.

This clone was observed a single time. V and J are TRBV27 and TRBJ1-3; 8 bases are a match to TRBD1. The V gene end was trimmed by 6 bases and the J gene end by 2 bases; junction bases not matched to a gene: 3. The CDR3 runs to 14 residues. The germline gives CDR1 MNHEY, CDR2 SMNVEV (reference sequence). The chain's CDR3 is CASRSTGAGNTIYF. The CDR3 DNA reads TGTGCCAGCAGGTCGACAGGGGCTGGAAACACCATATATTTT.

The chain combines TRBV6-5 with TRBJ2-1; 8 bases map to TRBD2. After removal of 6 bases from V and 6 bases from J, the junction contained 10 bases not matched to a gene. The V gene's germline CDR1 is MNHEY and CDR2 SVGAGI. The CDR3 is 15 amino acids. The CDR3 DNA reads as TGTGCCAGCAGCCGCGGACTAGCCTCCAGCAATGAGCAGTTCTTC. This translates into CASSRGLASSNEQFF.

The chain employs TRBV5-1 and TRBJ2-1, with 10 bases fitting TRBD1. The V gene's germline CDR1 is SGHRS and CDR2 YFSETQ. V shed 6 bases, J shed 4 bases, and the junction held 7 bases outside the gene matches. The CDR3 has 15 amino acids. The CDR3, as DNA: TGCGCCAGCACCGAGCGGGGACAGGGGTACAATGAGCAGTTCTTC. Its protein product is CASTERGQGYNEQFF.

This rearrangement joins TRBV7-2 to TRBJ1-5; D gene unclear. The CDR3 length is 14 residues. Per the germline V gene, CDR1 is SGHTA and CDR2 is FQGNSA. The V end was cut by 1 base, the J end by 6 bases, with 10 bases between. CDR3 DNA sequence: TGTGCCAGCAGCTTAGACTACGGGGTTCAGCCCCAGCATTTT. It specifies CASSLDYGVQPQHF.

This chain links TRBV27 with TRBJ1-5, with 10 bases matching TRBD1. Germline lookup yields CDR1 MNHEY and CDR2 SMNVEV (reference sequence). The CDR3 spans 15 residues. V shed 8 bases, J shed 2 bases, and the junction held 6 bases outside the gene matches. Written as DNA, the CDR3 is TGTGCCAGCGCCTCAGGGACAGGGGGCAATCAGCCCCAGCATTTT. Its protein product is CASASGTGGNQPQHF.

V gene TRBV4-1 combines with J gene TRBJ1-5, with D unresolved. CDR1 and CDR2 from the germline V gene are MGHRA and YSYEKL. V was pared by 1 base and J by 1 base, with 8 bases between. The CDR3 contains 15 residues. The CDR3: CASSQGPRSNQPQHF. The CDR3 DNA reads TGCGCCAGCAGCCAAGGTCCCAGGAGCAATCAGCCCCAGCATTTT.

This clone has more than one count but fewer than ten. The J gene is TRBJ2-3, the V gene TRBV21-1; the table's TRBD2 call for D was not verified on the DNA. TRBV21-1 is classified as a pseudogene. The CDR3 loop spans 17 amino acids. The CDR3 DNA follows: TGTGCCAGCAGCAAAGAGGAGACTAACCCGATCACAGATACGCAGTATTTT. Encoded protein: CASSKEETNPITDTQYF.

The V call is TRBV5-1, the J call TRBJ1-1, with a weak D call TRBD1 (5 bases). Per the germline V gene, CDR1 is SGHRS and CDR2 is YFSETQ. The CDR3 consists of 14 residues. Between the trimmed V and J ends, which lost 3 bases and 3 bases, there was a span of 12 bases. CDR3 in amino acids: CASSSQQGDTEAFF. The CDR3 coding sequence is TGCGCCAGCAGCTCCCAGCAGGGTGACACTGAAGCTTTCTTT.

This chain connects TRBV24-1 to TRBJ2-7; possibly TRBD2 for D (6 bases). This CDR3 is 14 amino acids long. Between the trimmed V and J ends, which lost 3 bases and 7 bases, there was a span of 15 bases. Germline loops: CDR1 KGHDR, CDR2 SFDVKD. The CDR3 sequence is CATSDPKTSQEQYF. CDR3 sequence (DNA): TGTGCCACCAGTGATCCGAAGACTAGTCAAGAGCAGTACTTC.

The rearrangement joins TRBV19 to TRBJ1-2; D is undetermined. Trimming left V 3 bases short and J 7 bases short, with 9 bases between. Germline lookup yields CDR1 LNHDA and CDR2 SQIVND (reference sequence). This CDR3 region has 12 residues. CDR3 loop: CASSIREGGYTF. Here the CDR3 DNA reads TGTGCCAGTAGTATTCGGGAAGGTGGCTACACCTTC.

V gene TRBV29-1 combines with J gene TRBJ1-1, with 8 bases that match TRBD1. Trimming took 5 bases from V and 1 from J; bases not matched to a gene: 6. Germline loops: CDR1 SQVTM, CDR2 ANQGSEA. The CDR3 spans 14 residues. The chain's CDR3 is CSVIQGAANTEAFF. The CDR3 DNA sequence: TGCAGCGTTATTCAGGGGGCCGCGAACACTGAAGCTTTCTTT.

This rearrangement joins TRBV6-2 or TRBV6-3 to TRBJ2-7, with 9 bases fitting TRBD2. V shed 0 bases and J 2 bases; nucleotides not matched to a gene: 5. The CDR3 is 16 residues long. Germline CDR1 and CDR2: MNHEY and SVGEGT. The CDR3 loop reads CASSYSGSGGTYEQYF. The CDR3 coding sequence is TGTGCCAGCAGTTACTCGGGTAGCGGGGGAACCTACGAGCAGTACTTC.

This clone has just a few counts. The chain uses TRBV5-1 and TRBJ1-4; the match to TRBD1 covers 11 bases. Germline-derived CDR1 and CDR2 are SGHRS and YFSETQ. This CDR3 is 15 amino acids long. Germline trimming cut 2 bases from V and 4 bases from J; bases unmatched to any gene: 1. This CDR3 is CASSFGTGGNEKLFF. CDR3 nucleotides: TGCGCCAGCAGCTTTGGGACAGGGGGTAATGAAAAACTGTTTTTT.

Of note for this clone: Different DNA sequences within this sample yield the same CDR3. The J gene is TRBJ2-1, the V gene TRBV7-2; the match to TRBD2 covers 14 bases. Germline CDR1 SGHTA, CDR2 FQGNSA. CDR3 length: 17 amino acids. CDR3 amino acids: CAGREGTSGGAYNEQFF. The DNA of the CDR3 is TGTGCGGGGAGGGAGGGGACTAGCGGGGGTGCTTACAATGAGCAGTTCTTC.

In its sample, this clone was seen once. This chain joins TRBV6-6 and TRBJ2-1; perhaps TRBD2 as D (5 bases). Trimming took off 0 bases at V and 6 bases at J, with 15 bases between the two ends. The CDR3 sequence is 16 residues long. Germline CDR1 reads MNHNY; CDR2 reads SVGAGI (reference sequence). CDR3 amino acids: CASSYSGGPYPNEQFF. The CDR3 coding sequence is TGTGCCAGCAGTTACTCGGGCGGGCCATACCCCAATGAGCAGTTCTTC.

The chain combines TRBV5-8 with TRBJ2-7; D gene ambiguous. The length of the CDR3 is 13 residues. Germline V lookup: CDR1 SGHTS, CDR2 YDEGEE. Deletions cut 1 base from V and 2 bases from J, with 7 bases between. CDR3 loop: CASSLTATYEQYF. DNA for the CDR3: TGTGCCAGCAGCTTGACAGCCACCTACGAGCAGTACTTC.

The CDR3 sequence: CASSRGLGVNTEAFF. The DNA for the CDR3 is TGTGCCAGCAGTCGGGGGTTAGGGGTGAACACTGAAGCTTTCTTT. The chain couples TRBV7-9 to TRBJ1-1, with D maybe TRBD1 (5 bases). The CDR3 covers 15 residues. Trimming left V 6 bases short and J 0 bases short, with 14 bases between. CDR1 and CDR2 from the germline V gene are SEHNR and FQNEAQ (reference sequence).

This chain links TRBV13 with TRBJ2-1; 10 bases line up with TRBD2. The V gene's germline CDR1 is PRHDT and CDR2 FYEKMQ (reference sequence). This CDR3 contains 14 residues. With V trimmed by 1 base and J by 6 bases, 0 bases remained unmatched. The CDR3 loop reads CASSLASGSNEQFF. DNA for the CDR3: TGTGCCAGCAGCTTAGCTAGCGGGAGCAATGAGCAGTTCTTC.

This chain links TRBV5-5 with TRBJ2-1, with D maybe TRBD1 (5 bases). CDR3 length: 13 amino acids. CDR1 is SGHKS and CDR2 is YYEKEE in the germline V gene (reference sequence). The V gene lost 2 bases and the J gene lost 5 bases, with 8 bases spanning the gap. The CDR3 loop reads CASSFPGNNEQFF. CDR3 nucleotide sequence: TGTGCCAGCAGCTTCCCAGGGAACAATGAGCAGTTCTTC.

This clone was seen once. CDR3 in amino acids: CASSRKIGGGAGNNYGYTF. For the CDR3, the DNA is TGTGCCAGCTCACGTAAAATAGGCGGGGGCGCGGGCAACAACTATGGCTACACCTTC. The V and J genes are TRBV18 and TRBJ1-2, with a possible D match to TRBD1 (6 bases). This CDR3 is 19 amino acids long. Germline assignment: CDR1 KGHSH and CDR2 LQKENI. V dropped 4 bases and J dropped 2 bases, with 26 bases sitting between them.

V gene TRBV5-4 combines with J gene TRBJ2-5; 12 nucleotides match TRBD1. This CDR3 spans 16 amino acids. Trimming at V came to 7 bases and at J to 3 bases, leaving 10 bases not matched to a gene. Germline V gene lookup returns CDR1 SGHNT and CDR2 YYREEE (reference sequence). CDR3 nucleotide sequence: TGTGCCAGCGTTCTAGGGGGACAGGGGGCGAAAGAGACCCAGTACTTC. Residues: CASVLGGQGAKETQYF.

The J gene is TRBJ2-5, the V gene TRBV28; a possible D gene is TRBD2 (6 bases). The ends were cut back, 7 bases at V and 0 bases at J, with 12 bases in the middle. Germline CDR1 and CDR2: MDHEN and SYDVKM. This CDR3 contains 14 residues. Here the CDR3 reads CASKNWDYQETQYF. The CDR3 bases are TGTGCCAGCAAAAACTGGGACTACCAAGAGACCCAGTACTTC.

This sequence joins TRBV6-2 or TRBV6-3 and TRBJ1-1; D unclear. The V gene's germline CDR1 is MNHEY and CDR2 SVGEGT. The V gene lost 2 bases and the J gene lost 5 bases, with 9 bases spanning the gap. The CDR3 extends over 13 amino acids. CDR3 sequence (DNA): TGTGCCAGCAGTTACAAGGTCGGGACTGAAGCTTTCTTT. Its translation: CASSYKVGTEAFF.